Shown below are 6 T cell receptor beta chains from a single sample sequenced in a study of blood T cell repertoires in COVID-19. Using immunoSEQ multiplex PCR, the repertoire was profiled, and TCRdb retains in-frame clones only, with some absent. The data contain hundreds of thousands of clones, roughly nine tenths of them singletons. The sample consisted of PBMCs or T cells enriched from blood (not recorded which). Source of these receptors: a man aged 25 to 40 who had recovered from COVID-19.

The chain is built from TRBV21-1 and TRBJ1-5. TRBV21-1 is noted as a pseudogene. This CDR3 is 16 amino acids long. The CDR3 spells CASSKELGEVNQPQHF. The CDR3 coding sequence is TGTGCCAGCAGCAAAGAACTAGGAGAGGTGAATCAGCCCCAGCATTTT.

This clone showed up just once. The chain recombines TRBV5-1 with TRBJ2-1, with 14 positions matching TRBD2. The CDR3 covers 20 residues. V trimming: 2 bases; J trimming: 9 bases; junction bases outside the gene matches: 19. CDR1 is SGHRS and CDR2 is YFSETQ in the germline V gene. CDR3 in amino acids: CASSLQPGTSGSMGVGEQFF. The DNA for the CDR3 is TGCGCCAGCAGCTTACAACCCGGGACTAGCGGGAGTATGGGGGTCGGTGAGCAGTTCTTC. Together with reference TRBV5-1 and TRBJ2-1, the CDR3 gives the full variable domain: KAGVTQTPRYLIKTRGQQVTLSCSPISGHRSVSWYQQTPGQGLQFLFEYFSETQRNKGNFPGRFSGRQFSNSRSEMNVSTLELGDSALYLCASSLQPGTSGSMGVGEQFFGPGTRLTVL.

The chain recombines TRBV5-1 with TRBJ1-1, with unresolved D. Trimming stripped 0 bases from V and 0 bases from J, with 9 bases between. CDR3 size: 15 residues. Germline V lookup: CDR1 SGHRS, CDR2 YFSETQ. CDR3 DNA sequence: TGCGCCAGCAGCTTGGCGGCAGGATTGAACACTGAAGCTTTCTTT. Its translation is CASSLAAGLNTEAFF. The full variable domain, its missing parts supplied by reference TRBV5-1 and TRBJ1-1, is KAGVTQTPRYLIKTRGQQVTLSCSPISGHRSVSWYQQTPGQGLQFLFEYFSETQRNKGNFPGRFSGRQFSNSRSEMNVSTLELGDSALYLCASSLAAGLNTEAFFGQGTRLTVV.

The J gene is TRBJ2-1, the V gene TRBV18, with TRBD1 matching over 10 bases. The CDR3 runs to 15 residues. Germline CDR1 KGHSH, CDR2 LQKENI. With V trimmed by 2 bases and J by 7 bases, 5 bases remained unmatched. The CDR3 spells CASSPAGQGPNEQFF. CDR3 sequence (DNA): TGTGCCAGCTCACCAGCGGGACAGGGGCCAAATGAGCAGTTCTTC.

CDR3 in DNA: TGTGCCAGCAGTTACTCAGGGGGCGGATATGGAGGCTACACCTTC. Protein product: CASSYSGGGYGGYTF. This chain connects TRBV6-5 to TRBJ1-2; 7 nucleotides align to TRBD1. Per the germline V gene, CDR1 is MNHEY and CDR2 is SVGAGI. Trimming cost V 0 bases and J 8 bases; bases outside gene matches: 9. CDR3 length equals 15 residues.

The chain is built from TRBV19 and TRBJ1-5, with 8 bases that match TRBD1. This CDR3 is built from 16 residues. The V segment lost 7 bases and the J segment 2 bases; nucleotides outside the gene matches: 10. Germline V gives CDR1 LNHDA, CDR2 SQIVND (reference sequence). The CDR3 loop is CASKREQGVGNQPQHF. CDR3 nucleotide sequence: TGTGCCAGTAAGAGGGAACAGGGGGTGGGCAATCAGCCCCAGCATTTT. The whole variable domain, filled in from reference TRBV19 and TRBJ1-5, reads DGGITQSPKYLFRKEGQNVTLSCEQNLNHDAMYWYRQDPGQGLRLIYYSQIVNDFQKGDIAEGYSVSREKKESFPLTVTSAQKNPTAFYLCASKREQGVGNQPQHFGDGTRLSIL.